The clone carrying this T cell receptor (beta chain) has just a few counts. Its antigen is not identified. Quantitative molecular-barcoded 5'-RACE generated the TCR beta libraries. TCRdb passed the 5' RACE reads through MiXCR, listing each CDR3 protein once. The table lists more than 600,000 distinct CDR3 sequences, around 20% of them singletons, with around 20% in the top ten. The data were taken from a study of CD8 T cells in ankylosing spondylitis. General observations from the study: The authors found the disease-linked clones to be CD8+ and relatively rare in peripheral blood. A motif of roughly 8 highly homologous TCR beta variants was seen as apparently characteristic of ankylosing spondylitis blood. The clones that were linked to disease were reported to be significantly enriched in matched synovial fluid samples from ankylosing spondylitis patients.

Sequencing was carried out using blood, either unsorted or a sorted T cell fraction (not recorded which). This receptor was taken from a male donor with ankylosing spondylitis.

The CDR3 DNA sequence: TGTGCCAGCTCTGAGGGAGTTAATGAGCAGTTCTTC. Its protein is CASSEGVNEQFF. This chain uses TRBV27 with TRBJ2-1; weak D call: TRBD2 (5 bases). The V gene's germline CDR1 is MNHEY and CDR2 SMNVEV (reference sequence). V was pared by 8 bases and J by 7 bases, with 12 bases between. The length of the CDR3 is 12 residues.